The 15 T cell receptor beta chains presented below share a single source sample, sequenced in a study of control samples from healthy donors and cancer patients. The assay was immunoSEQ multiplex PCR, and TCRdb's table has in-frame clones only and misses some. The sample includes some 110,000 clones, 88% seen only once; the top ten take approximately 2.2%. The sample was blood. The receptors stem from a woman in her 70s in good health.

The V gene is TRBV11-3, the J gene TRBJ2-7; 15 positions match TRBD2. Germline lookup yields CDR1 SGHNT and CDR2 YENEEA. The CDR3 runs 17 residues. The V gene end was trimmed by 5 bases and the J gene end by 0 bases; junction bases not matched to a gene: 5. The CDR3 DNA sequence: TGTGCCAGCAGCCCCGGGACTAGCGGGGGGCGCTCCTACGAGCAGTACTTC. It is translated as CASSPGTSGGRSYEQYF.

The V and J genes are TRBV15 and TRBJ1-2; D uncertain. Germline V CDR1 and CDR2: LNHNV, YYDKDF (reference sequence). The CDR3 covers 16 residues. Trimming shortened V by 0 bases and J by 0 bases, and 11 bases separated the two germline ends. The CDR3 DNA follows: TGTGCCACCAGCAGAGATGGAGTCGGGACTAACTATGGCTACACCTTC. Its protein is CATSRDGVGTNYGYTF.

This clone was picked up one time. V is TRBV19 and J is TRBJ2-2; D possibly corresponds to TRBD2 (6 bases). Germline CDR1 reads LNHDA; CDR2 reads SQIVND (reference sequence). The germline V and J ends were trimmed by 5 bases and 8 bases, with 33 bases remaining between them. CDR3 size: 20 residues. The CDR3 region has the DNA TGTGCCAGTAGTTCGAACTTCCGGGACTTCTCTCGGGCAACGGGAGGGGAGCTGTTTTTT. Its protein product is CASSSNFRDFSRATGGELFF.

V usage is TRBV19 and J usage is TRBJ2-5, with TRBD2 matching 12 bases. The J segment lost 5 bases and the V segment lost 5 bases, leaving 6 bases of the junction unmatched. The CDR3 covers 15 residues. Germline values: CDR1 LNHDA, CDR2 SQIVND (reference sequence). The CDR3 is CASSPSGGAWETQYF. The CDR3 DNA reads TGTGCCAGTAGTCCTAGCGGGGGGGCGTGGGAGACCCAGTACTTC.

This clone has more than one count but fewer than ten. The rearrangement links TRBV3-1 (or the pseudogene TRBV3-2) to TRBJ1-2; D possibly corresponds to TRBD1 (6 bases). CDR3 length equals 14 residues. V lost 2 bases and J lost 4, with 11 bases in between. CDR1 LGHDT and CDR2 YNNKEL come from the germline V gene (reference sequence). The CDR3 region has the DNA TGTGCCAGCAGCCAACTAGGGGGTGGCTATGGCTACACCTTC. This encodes CASSQLGGGYGYTF.

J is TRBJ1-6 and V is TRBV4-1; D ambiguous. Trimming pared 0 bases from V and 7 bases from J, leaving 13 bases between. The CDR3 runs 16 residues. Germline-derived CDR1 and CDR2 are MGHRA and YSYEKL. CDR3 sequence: CASSQERQPSNSPLHF. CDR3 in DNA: TGCGCCAGCAGCCAAGAACGGCAGCCCTCAAATTCACCCCTCCACTTT.

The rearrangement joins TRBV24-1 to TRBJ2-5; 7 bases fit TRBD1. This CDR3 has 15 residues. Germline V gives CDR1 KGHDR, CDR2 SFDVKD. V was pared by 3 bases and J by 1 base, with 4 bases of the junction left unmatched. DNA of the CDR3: TGTGCCACCAGTGATACCCGGGACAGCCAAGAGACCCAGTACTTC. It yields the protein CATSDTRDSQETQYF.

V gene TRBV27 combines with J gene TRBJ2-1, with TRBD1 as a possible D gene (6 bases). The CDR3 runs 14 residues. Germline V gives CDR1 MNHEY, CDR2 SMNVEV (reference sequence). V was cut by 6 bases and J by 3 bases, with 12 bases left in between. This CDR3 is CASSREQGYNEQFF. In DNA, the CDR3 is TGTGCCAGCAGCAGAGAACAGGGCTACAATGAGCAGTTCTTC.

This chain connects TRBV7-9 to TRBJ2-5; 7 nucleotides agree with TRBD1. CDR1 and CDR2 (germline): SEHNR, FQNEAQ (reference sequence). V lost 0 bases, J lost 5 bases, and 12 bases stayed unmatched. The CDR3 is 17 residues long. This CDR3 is CASSLATDRARGETQYF. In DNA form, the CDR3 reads TGTGCCAGCAGCTTAGCGACAGACAGGGCCCGAGGGGAGACCCAGTACTTC. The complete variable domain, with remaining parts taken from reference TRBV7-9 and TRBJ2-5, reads DTGVSQNPRHKITKRGQNVTFRCDPISEHNRLYWYRQTLGQGPEFLTYFQNEAQLEKSRLLSDRFSAERPKGSFSTLEIQRTEQGDSAMYLCASSLATDRARGETQYFGPGTRLLVL.

The CDR3 here is CASSLEDIVWYNEQFF. The CDR3 DNA follows: TGTGCCAGCAGCTTGGAGGACATTGTCTGGTACAATGAGCAGTTCTTC. The chain carries TRBV5-8 and TRBJ2-1, with a possible D match to TRBD1 (5 bases). This CDR3 comprises 16 residues. Trimming left V 0 bases short and J 4 bases short, with 14 bases between. In germline, CDR1 is SGHTS, CDR2 YDEGEE.

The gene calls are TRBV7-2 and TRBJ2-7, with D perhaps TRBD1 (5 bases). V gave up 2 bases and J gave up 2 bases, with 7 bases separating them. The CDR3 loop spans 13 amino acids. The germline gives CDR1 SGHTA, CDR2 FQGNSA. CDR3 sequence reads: CASSLSGTYEQYF. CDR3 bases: TGTGCCAGCAGCTTATCAGGGACCTACGAGCAGTACTTC.

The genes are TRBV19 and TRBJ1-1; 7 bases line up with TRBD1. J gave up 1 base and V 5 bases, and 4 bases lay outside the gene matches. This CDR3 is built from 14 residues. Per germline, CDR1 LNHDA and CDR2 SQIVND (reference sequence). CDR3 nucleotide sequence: TGTGCCAGTAGTCGACAGGGAAGGAACACTGAAGCTTTCTTT. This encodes CASSRQGRNTEAFF.

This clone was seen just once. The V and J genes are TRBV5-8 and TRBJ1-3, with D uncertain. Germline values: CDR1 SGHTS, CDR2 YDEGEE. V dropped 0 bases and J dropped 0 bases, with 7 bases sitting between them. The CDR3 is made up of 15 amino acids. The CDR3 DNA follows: TGTGCCAGCAGCTTGGGATCCTACTCTGGAAACACCATATATTTT. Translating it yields CASSLGSYSGNTIYF.

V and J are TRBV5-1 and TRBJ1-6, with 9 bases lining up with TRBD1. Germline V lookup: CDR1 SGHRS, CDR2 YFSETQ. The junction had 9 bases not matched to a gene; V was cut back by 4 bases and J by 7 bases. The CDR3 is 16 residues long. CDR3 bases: TGCGCCAGCAGCCTGAGAGGACAGGGGAGGAATTCACCCCTCCACTTT. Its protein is CASSLRGQGRNSPLHF. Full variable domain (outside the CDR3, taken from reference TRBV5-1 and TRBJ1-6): KAGVTQTPRYLIKTRGQQVTLSCSPISGHRSVSWYQQTPGQGLQFLFEYFSETQRNKGNFPGRFSGRQFSNSRSEMNVSTLELGDSALYLCASSLRGQGRNSPLHFGNGTRLTVT.

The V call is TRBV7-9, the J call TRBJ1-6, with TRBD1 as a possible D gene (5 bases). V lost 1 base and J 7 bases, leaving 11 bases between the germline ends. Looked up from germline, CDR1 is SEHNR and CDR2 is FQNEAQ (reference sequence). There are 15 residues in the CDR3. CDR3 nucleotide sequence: TGTGCCAGCAGCTTAGGCGGGGGGGAGAATTCACCCCTCCACTTT. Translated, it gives CASSLGGGENSPLHF.